This T cell receptor (beta chain) was identified during a study of OX40 agonist ivuxolimab in advanced cancers. Overall study: Males comprised 82.7% of the group, whose mean age was approximately 61 years (range roughly 20 to 90).

The cohort excluded patients with autoimmune disease history or systemic immunosuppression. Blood samples were obtained at baseline, cycle 4 day 1, and cycle 7 day 1. Clones were sequenced by immunoSEQ multiplex PCR, and TCRdb holds only the in-frame ones, with some missing. The sample has roughly 64,000 clones, approximately 90% seen once; the top ten hold around 0.76%. Trimming removed 4 bases from V and 5 bases from J, with 14 bases in between. CDR1 is SGHDN, CDR2 FVKESK, per germline. CDR3 size: 14 residues. The chain is built from TRBV14 and TRBJ1-2, with unresolved D. This TCR was sampled from an adult with an advanced solid tumor such as melanoma, head and neck, liver or kidney cancer. The material was CD4+ or CD8+ T cells sorted from blood, obtained in a trial of the OX40 agonist ivuxolimab. The CDR3 protein is CASSPARLRYGYTF. The DNA for the CDR3 is TGTGCCAGCAGCCCTGCGCGCCTACGTTATGGCTACACCTTC.